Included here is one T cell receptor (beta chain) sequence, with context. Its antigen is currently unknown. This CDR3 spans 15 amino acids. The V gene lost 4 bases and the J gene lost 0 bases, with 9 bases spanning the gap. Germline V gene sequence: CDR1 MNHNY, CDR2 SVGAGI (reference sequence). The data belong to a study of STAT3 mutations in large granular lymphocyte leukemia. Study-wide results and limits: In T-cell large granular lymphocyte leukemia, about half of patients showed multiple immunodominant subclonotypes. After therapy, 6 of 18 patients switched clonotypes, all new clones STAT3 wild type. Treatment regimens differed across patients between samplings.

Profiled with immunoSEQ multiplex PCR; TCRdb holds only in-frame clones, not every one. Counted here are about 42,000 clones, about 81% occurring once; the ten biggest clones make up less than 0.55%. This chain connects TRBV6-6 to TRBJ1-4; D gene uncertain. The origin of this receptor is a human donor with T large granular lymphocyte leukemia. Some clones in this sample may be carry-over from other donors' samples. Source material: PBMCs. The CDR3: CASSSPTATNEKLFF. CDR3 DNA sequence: TGTGCCAGCAGTTCACCCACCGCAACTAATGAAAAACTGTTTTTT.